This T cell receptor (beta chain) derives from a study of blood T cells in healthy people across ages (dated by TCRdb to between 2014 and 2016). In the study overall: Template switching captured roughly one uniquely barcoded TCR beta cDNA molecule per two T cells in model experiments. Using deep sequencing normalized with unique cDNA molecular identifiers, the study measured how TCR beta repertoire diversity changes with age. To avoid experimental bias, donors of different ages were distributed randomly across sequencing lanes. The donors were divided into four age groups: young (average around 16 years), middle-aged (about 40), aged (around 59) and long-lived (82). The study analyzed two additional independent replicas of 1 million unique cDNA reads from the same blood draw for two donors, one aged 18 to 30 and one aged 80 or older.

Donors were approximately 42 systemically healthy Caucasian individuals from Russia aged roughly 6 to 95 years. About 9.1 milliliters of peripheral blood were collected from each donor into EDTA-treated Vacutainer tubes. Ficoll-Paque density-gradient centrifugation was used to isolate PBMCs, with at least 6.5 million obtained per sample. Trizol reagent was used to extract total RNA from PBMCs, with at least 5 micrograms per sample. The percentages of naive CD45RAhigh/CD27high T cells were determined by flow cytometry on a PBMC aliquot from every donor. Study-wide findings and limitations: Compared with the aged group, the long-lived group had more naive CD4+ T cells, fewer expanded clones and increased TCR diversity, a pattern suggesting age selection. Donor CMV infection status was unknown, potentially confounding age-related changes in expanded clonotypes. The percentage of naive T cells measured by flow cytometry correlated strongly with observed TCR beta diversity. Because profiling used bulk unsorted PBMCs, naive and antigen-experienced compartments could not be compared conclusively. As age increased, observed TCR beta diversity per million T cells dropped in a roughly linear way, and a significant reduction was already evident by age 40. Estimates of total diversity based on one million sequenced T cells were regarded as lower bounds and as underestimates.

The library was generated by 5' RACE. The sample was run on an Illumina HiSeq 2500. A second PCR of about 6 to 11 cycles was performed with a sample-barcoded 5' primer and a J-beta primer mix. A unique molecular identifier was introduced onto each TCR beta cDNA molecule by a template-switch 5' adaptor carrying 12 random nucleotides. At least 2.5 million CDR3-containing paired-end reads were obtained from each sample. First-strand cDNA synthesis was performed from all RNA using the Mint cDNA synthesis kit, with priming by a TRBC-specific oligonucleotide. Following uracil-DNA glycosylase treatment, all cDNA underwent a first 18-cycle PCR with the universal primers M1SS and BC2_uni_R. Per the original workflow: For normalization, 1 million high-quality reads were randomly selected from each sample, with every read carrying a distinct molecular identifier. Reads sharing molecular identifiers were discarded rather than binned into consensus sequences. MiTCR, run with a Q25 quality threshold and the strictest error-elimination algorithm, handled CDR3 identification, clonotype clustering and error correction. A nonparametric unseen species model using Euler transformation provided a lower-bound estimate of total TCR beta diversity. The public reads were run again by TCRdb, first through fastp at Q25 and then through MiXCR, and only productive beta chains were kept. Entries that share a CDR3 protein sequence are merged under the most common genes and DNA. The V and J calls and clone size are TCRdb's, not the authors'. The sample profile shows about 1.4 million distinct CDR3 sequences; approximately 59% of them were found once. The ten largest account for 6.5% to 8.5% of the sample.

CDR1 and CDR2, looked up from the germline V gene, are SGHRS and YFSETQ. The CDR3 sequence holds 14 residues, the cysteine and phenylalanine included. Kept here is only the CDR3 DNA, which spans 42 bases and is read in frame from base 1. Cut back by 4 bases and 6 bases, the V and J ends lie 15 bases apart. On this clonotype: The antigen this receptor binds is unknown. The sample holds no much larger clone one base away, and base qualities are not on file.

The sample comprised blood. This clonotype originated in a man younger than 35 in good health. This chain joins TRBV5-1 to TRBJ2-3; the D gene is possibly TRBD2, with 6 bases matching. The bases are TGCGCCAGCAGCCCCACCGGGGGTATGGATACGCAGTATTTT. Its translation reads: CASSPTGGMDTQYF.